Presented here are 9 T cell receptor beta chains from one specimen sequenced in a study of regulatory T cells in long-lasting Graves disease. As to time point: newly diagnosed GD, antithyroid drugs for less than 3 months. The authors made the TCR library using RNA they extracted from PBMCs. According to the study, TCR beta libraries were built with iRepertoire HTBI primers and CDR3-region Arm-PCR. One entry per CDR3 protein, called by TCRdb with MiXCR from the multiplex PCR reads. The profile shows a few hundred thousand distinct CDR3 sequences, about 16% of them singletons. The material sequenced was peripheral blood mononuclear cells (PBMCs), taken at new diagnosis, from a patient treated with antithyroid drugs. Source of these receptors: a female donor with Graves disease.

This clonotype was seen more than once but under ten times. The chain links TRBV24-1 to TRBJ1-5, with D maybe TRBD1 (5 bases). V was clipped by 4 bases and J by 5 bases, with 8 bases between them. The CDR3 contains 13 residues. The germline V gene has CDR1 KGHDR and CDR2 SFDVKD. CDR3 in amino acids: CATSEGPDQPQHF. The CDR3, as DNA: TGTGCCACCAGTGAGGGGCCGGATCAGCCCCAGCATTTT.

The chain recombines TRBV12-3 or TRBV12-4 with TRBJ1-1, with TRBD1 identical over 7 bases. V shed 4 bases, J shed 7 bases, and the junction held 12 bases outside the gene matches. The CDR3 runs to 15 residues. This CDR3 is CASSSPGQTGLEAFF. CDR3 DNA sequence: TGTGCCAGCAGTTCTCCGGGACAGACAGGCCTTGAAGCTTTCTTT.

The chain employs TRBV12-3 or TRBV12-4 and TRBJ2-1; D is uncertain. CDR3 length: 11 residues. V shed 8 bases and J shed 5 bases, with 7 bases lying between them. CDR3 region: CASGRDNEQFF. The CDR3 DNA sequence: TGTGCCAGCGGACGAGACAATGAGCAGTTCTTC.

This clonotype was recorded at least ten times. Here the CDR3 DNA reads TGCAGTGCTAGAGAAGTGGCGGGAGGTGGACCCTACAATGAGCAGTTCTTC. Protein product: CSAREVAGGGPYNEQFF. The chain has TRBV20-1 and TRBJ2-1; 8 positions agree with TRBD2. The germline gives CDR1 DFQATT, CDR2 SNEGSKA (reference sequence). Losses at the gene ends were 0 bases for V and 2 bases for J; bases not matched to a gene: 9. This CDR3 contains 17 residues.

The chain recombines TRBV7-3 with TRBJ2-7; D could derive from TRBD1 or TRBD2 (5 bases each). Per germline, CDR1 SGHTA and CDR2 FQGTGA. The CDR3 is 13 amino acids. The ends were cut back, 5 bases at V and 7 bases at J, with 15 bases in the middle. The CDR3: CASSRLGVGEQYF. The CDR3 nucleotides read TGTGCCAGCAGCCGCCTGGGGGTCGGGGAGCAGTACTTC.

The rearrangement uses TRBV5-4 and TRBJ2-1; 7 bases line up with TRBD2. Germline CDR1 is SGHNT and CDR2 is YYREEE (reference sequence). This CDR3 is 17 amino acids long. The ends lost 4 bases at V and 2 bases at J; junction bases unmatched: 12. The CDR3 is CASSPSKLALAYNEQFF. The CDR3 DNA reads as TGTGCCAGCAGCCCAAGTAAACTAGCGTTAGCCTACAATGAGCAGTTCTTC. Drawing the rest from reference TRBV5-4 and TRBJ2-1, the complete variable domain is ETGVTQSPTHLIKTRGQQVTLRCSSQSGHNTVSWYQQALGQGPQFIFQYYREEENGRGNFPPRFSGLQFPNYSSELNVNALELDDSALYLCASSPSKLALAYNEQFFGPGTRLTVL.

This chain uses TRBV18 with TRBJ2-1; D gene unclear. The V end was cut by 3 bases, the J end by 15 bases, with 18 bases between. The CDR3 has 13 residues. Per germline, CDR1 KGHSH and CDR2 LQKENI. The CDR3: CASSPRPDPRPFF. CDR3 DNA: TGTGCCAGCTCACCTCGACCAGACCCGCGACCGTTCTTC.

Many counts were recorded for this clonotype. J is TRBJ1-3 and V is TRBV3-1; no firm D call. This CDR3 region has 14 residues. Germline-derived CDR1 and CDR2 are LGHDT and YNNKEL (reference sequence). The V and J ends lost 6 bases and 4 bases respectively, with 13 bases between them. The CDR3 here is CASSPDIFGNTIYF. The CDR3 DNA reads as TGTGCCAGCAGTCCTGACATCTTCGGAAACACCATATATTTT.

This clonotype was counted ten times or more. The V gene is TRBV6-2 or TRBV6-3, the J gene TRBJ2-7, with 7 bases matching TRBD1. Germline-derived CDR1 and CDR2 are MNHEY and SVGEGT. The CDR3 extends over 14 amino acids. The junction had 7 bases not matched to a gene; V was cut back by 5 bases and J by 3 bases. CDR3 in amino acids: CASSPSPGGYEQYF. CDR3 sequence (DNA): TGTGCCAGCAGTCCCTCGCCAGGGGGCTACGAGCAGTACTTC.